The clone carrying this T cell receptor (beta chain) occurred a few times. Its antigen is undetermined. V lost 3 bases and J 10 bases, leaving 9 bases between the germline ends. The CDR3 contains 11 residues. This sample is drawn from a study of T-cell memory formation after mild COVID-19. Study-wide results and caveats: Most CD4+ clones that shrank were in CM and EM, while CD8+ ones turned up in EMRA. Balance between CD4 and CD8 was seen in clones contracting day 15 to 85, and a CD4+ lean was seen in later expanders.

MiXCR, run by TCRdb on the 5' RACE reads, gives a single entry per CDR3 protein. The table has 180,000 or so distinct CDR3 sequences, about a sixth seen once; the top ten hold 2% to 2.5%. The chain has TRBV12-3 or TRBV12-4 and TRBJ2-5; possibly TRBD2 for D (6 bases). The receptor was isolated from an adult woman who had mild COVID-19 (a few samples of this study predate the infection). Cell type and time point are not known. Material for sequencing was PBMCs or a T cell subset sorted from them (not recorded which). DNA of the CDR3: TGTGCCAGCAGTTTTAACGGGGGCCAGTACTTC. It specifies CASSFNGGQYF.